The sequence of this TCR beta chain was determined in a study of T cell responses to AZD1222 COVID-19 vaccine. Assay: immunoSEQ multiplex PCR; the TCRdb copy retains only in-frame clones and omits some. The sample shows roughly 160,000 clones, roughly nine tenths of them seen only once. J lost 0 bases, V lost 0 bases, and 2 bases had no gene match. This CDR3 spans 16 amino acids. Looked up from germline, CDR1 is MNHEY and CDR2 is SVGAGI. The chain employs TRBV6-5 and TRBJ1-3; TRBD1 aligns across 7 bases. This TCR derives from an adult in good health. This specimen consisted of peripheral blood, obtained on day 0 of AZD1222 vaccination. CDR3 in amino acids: CASSYSTGSSGNTIYF. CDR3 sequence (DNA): TGTGCCAGCAGTTACTCGACAGGGAGCTCTGGAAACACCATATATTTT.